The rows below give T cell receptor beta chains drawn from one sample of a study of early T cells in non-severe SARS-CoV-2 infection. MiXCR, run by TCRdb on the 5' RACE reads, gives a single entry per CDR3 protein. The sample holds about 55,000 distinct CDR3 sequences, about 15% seen once. The material was whole blood, obtained at baseline. Every receptor here comes from an adult who was a healthcare worker with PCR-confirmed SARS-CoV-2 infection or an uninfected control (not recorded which). CDR3s include the opening cysteine and the closing phenylalanine or tryptophan. D genes are given only for firm matches. Not every row has a clone size; where given, it reads once, few, many or a size class.

abundance: NA; d_gene: NA; j_gene: TRBJ2-5; v_gene: TRBV24-1; CDR3aa: CATSDQQGYLETQYF; CDR3nt: TGTGCCACCAGTGATCAACAGGGTTATCTGGAGACCCAGTACTTC
abundance: many; d_gene: TRBD1; j_gene: TRBJ1-5; v_gene: TRBV12-3/TRBV12-4; CDR3aa: CASRGQGGNQPQHF; CDR3nt: TGTGCCAGCAGGGGACAGGGGGGCAATCAGCCCCAGCATTTT
abundance: NA; d_gene: NA; j_gene: TRBJ1-2; v_gene: TRBV5-4; CDR3aa: CASSLGSLDYGYTF; CDR3nt: TGTGCCAGCAGTCTAGGGTCCCTGGACTATGGCTACACCTTC
abundance: few; d_gene: TRBD1; j_gene: TRBJ1-1; v_gene: TRBV14; CDR3aa: CASSQSVTGTEAFF; CDR3nt: TGTGCCAGCAGCCAATCTGTGACAGGGACTGAAGCTTTCTTT
abundance: NA; d_gene: TRBD1; j_gene: TRBJ2-7; v_gene: TRBV2; CDR3aa: CASSTDRGVSYEQYF; CDR3nt: TGTGCCAGCAGTACTGACAGGGGTGTATCCTACGAGCAGTACTTC
abundance: NA; d_gene: TRBD1; j_gene: TRBJ2-7; v_gene: TRBV11-2; CDR3aa: CASSFTGTGSGEQYF; CDR3nt: TGTGCCAGCAGCTTTACGGGGACAGGGAGCGGCGAGCAGTACTTC
abundance: NA; d_gene: TRBD2; j_gene: TRBJ2-7; v_gene: TRBV29-1; CDR3aa: CSADGLAGDDEQYF; CDR3nt: TGCAGCGCAGATGGACTAGCGGGGGACGACGAGCAGTACTTC
abundance: few; d_gene: NA; j_gene: TRBJ2-1; v_gene: TRBV12-3/TRBV12-4; CDR3aa: CASSARSHGNEQFF; CDR3nt: TGTGCCAGCAGTGCCCGGTCACACGGCAATGAGCAGTTCTTC
abundance: many; d_gene: TRBD2; j_gene: TRBJ2-6; v_gene: TRBV28; CDR3aa: CASGENGISGDSGANVLTF; CDR3nt: TGTGCCAGCGGCGAGAACGGTATTAGCGGGGACTCTGGGGCCAACGTCCTGACTTTC
abundance: NA; d_gene: TRBD2; j_gene: TRBJ2-1; v_gene: TRBV27; CDR3aa: CASSFQREGNEQFF; CDR3nt: TGTGCCAGCAGTTTCCAGCGGGAGGGTAATGAGCAGTTCTTC
abundance: many; d_gene: NA; j_gene: TRBJ1-1; v_gene: TRBV7-8; CDR3aa: CASSPTELDREDF; CDR3nt: TGTGCCAGCAGCCCCACCGAGTTGGATCGAGAGGATTTT
abundance: few; d_gene: NA; j_gene: TRBJ2-7; v_gene: TRBV10-3; CDR3aa: CAISVTRGSSYEQYF; CDR3nt: TGTGCCATCAGTGTAACCAGGGGTAGCTCCTACGAGCAGTACTTC
abundance: few; d_gene: TRBD1; j_gene: TRBJ2-7; v_gene: TRBV6-5; CDR3aa: CASSWGQTYEQYF; CDR3nt: TGTGCCAGCAGTTGGGGACAGACCTACGAGCAGTACTTC
abundance: few; d_gene: NA; j_gene: TRBJ1-5; v_gene: TRBV19; CDR3aa: CASSMTGTGKEPQHF; CDR3nt: TGTGCCAGTAGTATGACTGGAACAGGGAAGGAGCCCCAGCATTTT
abundance: few; d_gene: NA; j_gene: TRBJ1-1; v_gene: TRBV28; CDR3aa: CASRIEVLNTEAFF; CDR3nt: TGTGCCAGCAGGATAGAGGTCCTGAACACTGAAGCTTTCTTT
abundance: NA; d_gene: NA; j_gene: TRBJ2-5; v_gene: TRBV12-3/TRBV12-4; CDR3aa: CASLVGAGAQETQYF; CDR3nt: TGTGCCAGCCTAGTAGGGGCGGGGGCCCAAGAGACCCAGTACTTC
abundance: many; d_gene: NA; j_gene: TRBJ2-3; v_gene: TRBV29-1; CDR3aa: CSVESSTDTQYF; CDR3nt: TGCAGCGTTGAGTCCAGCACAGATACGCAGTATTTT
abundance: NA; d_gene: NA; j_gene: TRBJ2-2; v_gene: TRBV20-1; CDR3aa: CSARDLQRTVLLGELFF; CDR3nt: TGCAGTGCTAGAGATTTGCAGCGGACAGTGCTCCTCGGGGAGCTGTTTTTT
abundance: NA; d_gene: NA; j_gene: TRBJ1-4; v_gene: TRBV5-1; CDR3aa: CASSRGPATNEKLFF; CDR3nt: TGCGCCAGCAGCCGGGGACCCGCAACTAATGAAAAACTGTTTTTT
abundance: NA; d_gene: TRBD2; j_gene: TRBJ2-2; v_gene: TRBV20-1; CDR3aa: CSASGGYTGELFF; CDR3nt: TGCAGTGCGAGCGGGGGGTATACCGGGGAGCTGTTTTTT
abundance: NA; d_gene: NA; j_gene: TRBJ1-1; v_gene: TRBV20-1; CDR3aa: CSPREGNTEAFF; CDR3nt: TGCAGTCCAAGGGAGGGGAACACTGAAGCTTTCTTT
abundance: NA; d_gene: TRBD2; j_gene: TRBJ2-3; v_gene: TRBV29-1; CDR3aa: CSVEERGSTDTQYF; CDR3nt: TGCAGCGTTGAGGAGCGGGGGAGCACAGATACGCAGTATTTT
abundance: many; d_gene: NA; j_gene: TRBJ1-1; v_gene: TRBV5-5; CDR3aa: CASSLVNTEAFF; CDR3nt: TGTGCCAGCAGCTTGGTGAACACTGAAGCTTTCTTT
abundance: many; d_gene: NA; j_gene: TRBJ2-2; v_gene: TRBV18; CDR3aa: CASSPGTANTGELFF; CDR3nt: TGTGCCAGCTCGCCCGGGACGGCGAACACCGGGGAGCTGTTTTTT
abundance: NA; d_gene: NA; j_gene: TRBJ2-7; v_gene: TRBV12-3/TRBV12-4; CDR3aa: CASSLMSYEQYF; CDR3nt: TGTGCCAGCAGTTTGATGTCGTACGAGCAGTACTTC
abundance: NA; d_gene: TRBD1; j_gene: TRBJ2-4; v_gene: TRBV7-2; CDR3aa: CASSSSLDRGDIQYF; CDR3nt: TGTGCCAGCAGCTCTTCTTTAGACAGGGGTGACATTCAGTACTTC
abundance: few; d_gene: TRBD1; j_gene: TRBJ2-1; v_gene: TRBV30; CDR3aa: CAWSGDRSSYNEQFF; CDR3nt: TGTGCCTGGAGTGGGGACAGGAGTTCCTACAATGAGCAGTTCTTC
abundance: NA; d_gene: NA; j_gene: TRBJ1-2; v_gene: TRBV27; CDR3aa: CASKLLGAAKLGYTF; CDR3nt: TGTGCCAGCAAGCTCCTGGGGGCAGCTAAACTCGGCTACACCTTC
abundance: few; d_gene: NA; j_gene: TRBJ1-1; v_gene: TRBV5-5; CDR3aa: CASSFIRGMNTEAFF; CDR3nt: TGTGCCAGCAGCTTCATCCGGGGAATGAACACTGAAGCTTTCTTT
abundance: NA; d_gene: NA; j_gene: TRBJ2-1; v_gene: TRBV11-1; CDR3aa: CVSSRGGLRNNEQFF; CDR3nt: TGTGTCAGCAGCCGGGGAGGTTTGAGGAACAATGAGCAGTTCTTC
abundance: few; d_gene: NA; j_gene: TRBJ2-7; v_gene: TRBV12-3/TRBV12-4; CDR3aa: CASSPPLGRTYEQYF; CDR3nt: TGTGCCAGCAGCCCCCCCCTAGGTAGAACCTACGAGCAGTACTTC
abundance: few; d_gene: NA; j_gene: TRBJ2-7; v_gene: TRBV7-9; CDR3aa: CASGPDGVYEQYF; CDR3nt: TGTGCCAGCGGCCCGGACGGAGTCTACGAGCAGTACTTC
abundance: few; d_gene: NA; j_gene: TRBJ1-6; v_gene: TRBV7-9; CDR3aa: CASSLESSPLHF; CDR3nt: TGTGCCAGCAGCTTAGAGAGTTCACCCCTCCACTTT
abundance: many; d_gene: NA; j_gene: TRBJ2-2; v_gene: TRBV20-1; CDR3aa: CSAPFWRGPANANTGELFF; CDR3nt: TGCAGTGCCCCCTTTTGGCGGGGGCCAGCTAACGCGAACACCGGGGAGCTGTTTTTT
abundance: NA; d_gene: TRBD2; j_gene: TRBJ2-1; v_gene: TRBV9; CDR3aa: CASSPLEGLAGREQFF; CDR3nt: TGTGCCAGCAGCCCCCTTGAGGGACTAGCCGGGAGGGAGCAGTTCTTC
abundance: many; d_gene: NA; j_gene: TRBJ2-7; v_gene: TRBV7-9; CDR3aa: CASSLVYSFLGDSYEQYF; CDR3nt: TGTGCCAGCAGCTTAGTCTATTCATTCTTGGGGGACTCCTACGAGCAGTACTTC
abundance: NA; d_gene: NA; j_gene: TRBJ2-5; v_gene: TRBV20-1; CDR3aa: CSTRVGRQETQYF; CDR3nt: TGCAGTACTAGAGTGGGTCGGCAAGAGACCCAGTACTTC
abundance: many; d_gene: NA; j_gene: TRBJ1-5; v_gene: TRBV6-6; CDR3aa: CASSYSVRGRFSNQPQHF; CDR3nt: TGTGCCAGCAGTTACTCGGTCAGGGGAAGGTTTAGCAATCAGCCCCAGCATTTT
abundance: many; d_gene: NA; j_gene: TRBJ2-2; v_gene: TRBV11-2; CDR3aa: CASSLARDTGELFF; CDR3nt: TGTGCCAGCAGCTTAGCCAGGGACACCGGGGAGCTGTTTTTT
abundance: few; d_gene: NA; j_gene: TRBJ1-1; v_gene: TRBV3-1; CDR3aa: CASSQVGGTSNTEAFF; CDR3nt: TGTGCCAGCAGCCAAGTGGGCGGGACAAGCAACACTGAAGCTTTCTTT
abundance: many; d_gene: NA; j_gene: TRBJ2-7; v_gene: TRBV27; CDR3aa: CASSLSASLGYEQYF; CDR3nt: TGTGCCAGCAGTTTATCGGCCAGTCTGGGCTACGAGCAGTACTTC
abundance: NA; d_gene: TRBD1; j_gene: TRBJ2-1; v_gene: TRBV4-1; CDR3aa: CASSRTGEYEQFF; CDR3nt: TGCGCCAGCAGCCGGACAGGGGAGTATGAGCAGTTCTTC
abundance: NA; d_gene: TRBD1; j_gene: TRBJ1-6; v_gene: TRBV7-9; CDR3aa: CAMGTGVSSPLHF; CDR3nt: TGTGCCATGGGGACAGGGGTTTCTTCACCCCTCCACTTT
abundance: NA; d_gene: NA; j_gene: TRBJ1-6; v_gene: TRBV7-9; CDR3aa: CASRIESSYNSPLHF; CDR3nt: TGTGCCAGCAGAATTGAGAGCTCCTATAATTCACCCCTCCACTTT
abundance: NA; d_gene: TRBD1; j_gene: TRBJ2-7; v_gene: TRBV4-1; CDR3aa: CASSQSGQGEEQYF; CDR3nt: TGCGCCAGCAGCCAATCGGGACAGGGTGAGGAGCAGTACTTC
abundance: few; d_gene: TRBD2; j_gene: TRBJ2-7; v_gene: TRBV6-2/TRBV6-3; CDR3aa: CASSYTSGSYEQYF; CDR3nt: TGTGCCAGCAGTTACACTAGCGGCTCCTACGAGCAGTACTTC
abundance: NA; d_gene: NA; j_gene: TRBJ2-4; v_gene: TRBV6-2/TRBV6-3; CDR3aa: CASSEGGTAKNIQYF; CDR3nt: TGTGCCAGCAGTGAAGGGGGAACTGCCAAAAACATTCAGTACTTC
abundance: NA; d_gene: TRBD2; j_gene: TRBJ2-7; v_gene: TRBV10-1; CDR3aa: CASSLGLAGRKSYEQYF; CDR3nt: TGTGCCAGCAGCCTGGGACTAGCGGGCCGAAAATCCTACGAGCAGTACTTC
abundance: NA; d_gene: NA; j_gene: TRBJ2-7; v_gene: TRBV4-1; CDR3aa: CASSQGHRLTYEQYF; CDR3nt: TGCGCCAGCAGCCAAGGTCACAGACTAACCTACGAGCAGTACTTC
abundance: NA; d_gene: NA; j_gene: TRBJ2-7; v_gene: TRBV20-1; CDR3aa: CSARDPLEGGPYEQYF; CDR3nt: TGCAGTGCTAGAGACCCGTTGGAGGGGGGGCCCTACGAGCAGTACTTC
abundance: many; d_gene: NA; j_gene: TRBJ1-3; v_gene: TRBV6-1; CDR3aa: CASSTLDSSSGNTIYF; CDR3nt: TGTGCCAGCAGCACATTGGACAGCTCCTCTGGAAACACCATATATTTT
abundance: few; d_gene: NA; j_gene: TRBJ1-2; v_gene: TRBV7-8; CDR3aa: CASSQTEYGYTF; CDR3nt: TGTGCCAGCAGCCAAACAGAGTATGGCTACACCTTC
abundance: few; d_gene: TRBD1; j_gene: TRBJ2-5; v_gene: TRBV29-1; CDR3aa: CSVILGTGEETQYF; CDR3nt: TGCAGCGTCATACTCGGGACAGGCGAAGAGACCCAGTACTTC